The clone carrying this TCR beta chain has at least ten counts. What it recognizes is unknown. Unique molecular identifiers were built into the TCRbeta library. TCRdb used MiXCR to reprocess the PCR reads, holding one entry per CDR3 protein. The data contain 220,000 or so distinct CDR3 sequences, 6.5% to 10% of them singletons. The sample originates from a study of T-cell reconstitution after alpha-beta-depleted transplantation in children. General observations from the study: Diversity and T-cell counts at one year after transplant derived mostly from new T cells.

The J segment lost 5 bases and the V segment lost 4 bases, leaving 1 base of the junction unmatched. This CDR3 is 12 amino acids long. Germline V CDR1 and CDR2: MNHEY, SVGEGT. The receptor's source is a male patient younger than 18 who had a stem cell transplant for acute lymphoblastic leukemia, so the T cells may come from the graft donor. The genes are TRBV6-2 or TRBV6-3 and TRBJ1-2, with TRBD1 matching over 7 bases. The material sequenced was PBMCs, mostly from graft donor cells, taken 180 days after TCRalphabeta/CD19-depleted stem cell transplant. CDR3 nucleotide sequence: TGTGCCAGCAGTTGGGGACAGTATGGCTACACCTTC. This encodes CASSWGQYGYTF.